Listed here are 4 T cell receptor beta chains from one sample, sequenced in a study of PD-L1 blockade in urothelial cancer. Method: immunoSEQ multiplex PCR; TCRdb's copy keeps in-frame clones and lacks some. The sample consists of around 49,000 clones, around 89% of them appearing once. Documented time point: peripheral blood 6 weeks after treatment start. The sequencing here drew on PBMCs, taken around atezolizumab (anti-PD-L1) treatment. The receptors were gathered from a man in his fifties or sixties with urothelial cancer.

This clone showed up just a few times. This sequence joins TRBV7-9 and TRBJ2-7; maybe TRBD2 (6 bases). The V and J ends lost 4 bases and 5 bases respectively, with 18 bases between them. The CDR3 spans 15 residues. CDR1 and CDR2 from the germline V gene are SEHNR and FQNEAQ (reference sequence). This chain's CDR3 is CASSSGVSAGDEQYF. The DNA of the CDR3 is TGTGCCAGCAGCTCGGGAGTCTCCGCCGGAGACGAGCAGTACTTC.

The rearrangement joins TRBV2 to TRBJ1-2; D gene ambiguous. The CDR3 consists of 13 residues. Trimming stripped 2 bases from V and 2 bases from J, with 6 bases between. Germline-derived CDR1 and CDR2 are SNHLY and FYNNEI. This chain's CDR3 is CASSETGNYGYTF. CDR3 DNA: TGTGCCAGCAGTGAAACGGGGAACTATGGCTACACCTTC.

This clone was counted a single time. The rearrangement uses TRBV30 and TRBJ2-7; possible D gene TRBD1, 6 bases. CDR1 is GTSNPN and CDR2 is SVGIG in the germline V gene (reference sequence). Trimming took 1 base from V and 3 from J, leaving 16 bases between them. This CDR3 has 15 amino acids. Here the CDR3 reads CAWSESQGLFYEQYF. The DNA for the CDR3 is TGTGCCTGGAGTGAGTCTCAGGGGTTGTTCTACGAGCAGTACTTC.

This clone appeared a single time. This rearrangement joins TRBV29-1 to TRBJ2-7; weak D call: TRBD1 (7 bases). The CDR3 is 15 residues long. The germline V gene has CDR1 SQVTM and CDR2 ANQGSEA. Between the trimmed V and J ends, which lost 1 base and 9 bases, there was a span of 22 bases. The CDR3 sequence: CSVEAYTGDLGGQYF. As DNA, the CDR3 is TGCAGCGTTGAAGCCTATACAGGGGACCTGGGGGGGCAGTACTTC.